This record looks at one T cell receptor beta chain sequence and its context. Its antigen is undetermined. From whole blood, total RNA was isolated without any sorting of T cells. There are 15 residues in the CDR3. From germline, CDR1 is LNHNV and CDR2 YYDKDF (reference sequence). The template-switching step introduced UMIs that carried a 6-nucleotide sample barcode. TCRdb reanalyzed the 5' RACE reads, giving one entry per CDR3 protein sequence and no DNA. Recorded for this sample: over 130,000 distinct CDR3 sequences. This entry comes from a study of monozygotic twins with inflammatory bowel disease. Notes on the study in general: Compared with healthy co-twins, IBD patients showed reduced TCRbeta repertoire diversity by inverse Simpson.

The sequenced material came from blood. The source is a human donor with ulcerative colitis or Crohn's disease, or a healthy co-twin of an affected twin (not recorded which). The chain links TRBV15 to TRBJ2-1; TCRdb's D call of TRBD1 is untestable without DNA. The CDR3: CATSRWGDRYNEQFF.